These 28 T cell receptor beta chains were sequenced from one sample in a study of cytotoxic CD8 clonotypes in ibrutinib-treated CLL. Clones were read by immunoSEQ multiplex PCR, and TCRdb kept only the in-frame ones, dropping some. This sample yields around 50,000 clones, of which 56% are seen a single time; 20% belongs to the top ten. This material consisted of PBMCs, taken after 24 months of ibrutinib treatment. The receptor source for this set is a human donor with chronic lymphocytic leukemia.

The V call is TRBV5-1, the J call TRBJ2-2, with 7 bases that match TRBD1. The CDR3 covers 17 residues. CDR1 SGHRS and CDR2 YFSETQ come from the germline V gene. The V segment lost 3 bases and the J segment 0 bases; nucleotides outside the gene matches: 8. CDR3 residues: CASSYRTGFANTGELFF. CDR3 sequence (DNA): TGCGCCAGCAGCTATAGGACAGGCTTCGCGAACACCGGGGAGCTGTTTTTT.

This clone has only a few counts. The CDR3 DNA reads as TGTGCCAGCAGTCTGGGATTGCGTGAAAAACTGTTTTTT. This translates into CASSLGLREKLFF. The gene calls are TRBV2 and TRBJ1-4; no definite D call. The CDR3 covers 13 residues. Germline CDR1 SNHLY, CDR2 FYNNEI. Trimming shortened V by 5 bases and J by 7 bases, and 11 bases separated the two germline ends. Based on the CDR3 plus reference TRBV2 and TRBJ1-4, the full variable domain is EPEVTQTPSHQVTQMGQEVILRCVPISNHLYFYWYRQILGQKVEFLVSFYNNEISEKSEIFDDQFSVERPDGSNFTLKIRSTKLEDSAMYFCASSLGLREKLFFGSGTQLSVL.

CDR3 region: CAWNPDRGLDEQYF. The CDR3 DNA sequence: TGTGCCTGGAACCCGGACAGGGGGCTCGACGAGCAGTACTTC. The chain combines TRBV30 with TRBJ2-7, with 11 nucleotides matching TRBD1. J was trimmed by 5 bases and V by 4 bases; bases with no gene match: 7. The CDR3 length is 14 residues. Germline lookup yields CDR1 GTSNPN and CDR2 SVGIG (reference sequence).

CDR3 sequence reads: CASRRQPSNYGYTF. CDR3 sequence (DNA): TGTGCCAGCAGGCGACAGCCTAGTAACTATGGCTACACCTTC. The chain has TRBV28 and TRBJ1-2; TRBD1 might be the D (5 bases). The CDR3 extends over 14 amino acids. Germline loops: CDR1 MDHEN, CDR2 SYDVKM. Trimming shortened V by 6 bases and J by 1 base, and 12 bases separated the two germline ends.

V usage is TRBV30 and J usage is TRBJ2-2; D perhaps matches TRBD2 (6 bases). Trimming pared 2 bases from V and 5 bases from J, leaving 15 bases between. Germline loops: CDR1 GTSNPN, CDR2 SVGIG (reference sequence). The CDR3 extends over 15 amino acids. Here the CDR3 DNA reads TGTGCCTGGAGTAGGAGGGAGCGGAGGACCGGGGAGCTGTTTTTT. Translated: CAWSRRERRTGELFF. The entire variable domain, with the rest obtained from reference TRBV30 and TRBJ2-2, is as follows: SQTIHQWPATLVQPVGSPLSLECTVEGTSNPNLYWYRQAAGRGLQLLFYSVGIGQISSEVPQNLSASRPQDRQFILSSKKLLLSDSGFYLCAWSRRERRTGELFFGEGSRLTVL.

The CDR3 protein is CASSVYSGRNYEQYF. The CDR3 bases are TGTGCCTCGTCGGTCTATAGCGGGAGGAACTACGAGCAGTACTTC. This chain connects TRBV10-3 to TRBJ2-7, with TRBD2 matching 10 bases. J lost 3 bases, V lost 11 bases, and 13 bases had no gene match. The V gene's germline CDR1 is ENHRY and CDR2 SYGVKD. The CDR3 loop spans 15 amino acids.

V usage is TRBV5-1 and J usage is TRBJ1-4; D is unresolved. Trimming took 4 bases from V and 8 from J, leaving 15 bases between them. Germline CDR1 reads SGHRS; CDR2 reads YFSETQ. The CDR3 covers 14 residues. The CDR3 sequence is CASSTSVLGEKLFF. CDR3 coding DNA: TGCGCCAGCAGCACCAGTGTTTTGGGCGAAAAACTGTTTTTT.

The chain has TRBV6-5 and TRBJ1-1; D is ambiguous. The CDR3 length is 12 residues. Germline loops: CDR1 MNHEY, CDR2 SVGAGI. V was trimmed by 3 bases and J by 10 bases, leaving 12 bases between them. Here the CDR3 DNA reads TGTGCCAGCAGTTATTACAAAGGCTCAGCTTTCTTT. The encoded protein is CASSYYKGSAFF.

The V gene is TRBV7-2, the J gene TRBJ1-5, with D perhaps TRBD1 (6 bases). CDR3 size: 13 residues. Trimming left V 5 bases short and J 8 bases short, with 13 bases between. Germline loops: CDR1 SGHTA, CDR2 FQGNSA. The chain's CDR3 is CASSRGGIEPQHF. Written as DNA, the CDR3 is TGTGCCAGCAGCCGAGGGGGGATCGAGCCCCAGCATTTT.

The table lists this clone with a few counts. V gene TRBV5-5 combines with J gene TRBJ1-6; 7 bases line up with TRBD1. The CDR3 covers 16 residues. The junction had 7 bases not matched to a gene; V was cut back by 0 bases and J by 7 bases. CDR1 is SGHKS, CDR2 YYEKEE, per germline (reference sequence). The CDR3 region is CASSLAQTGTNSPLHF. Here the CDR3 DNA reads TGTGCCAGCAGCTTGGCCCAGACAGGGACCAATTCACCCCTCCACTTT.

The rearrangement joins TRBV2 to TRBJ1-6, with 8 positions matching TRBD1. V was clipped by 7 bases and J by 11 bases; unmatched bases: 7. Germline-derived CDR1 and CDR2 are SNHLY and FYNNEI. There are 13 residues in the CDR3. The CDR3 nucleotides read TGTGCCAGCAACGGACAGGGAGGGACACCCCTCCACTTT. The encoded protein is CASNGQGGTPLHF.

The V gene is TRBV5-4, the J gene TRBJ1-2; 8 bases are a match to TRBD1. Germline V lookup: CDR1 SGHNT, CDR2 YYREEE (reference sequence). This CDR3 spans 15 amino acids. The V segment lost 0 bases and the J segment 4 bases; nucleotides outside the gene matches: 5. CDR3 sequence (DNA): TGTGCCAGCAGCTTGGTTGGACAGGGATCCTATGGCTACACCTTC. Amino acids: CASSLVGQGSYGYTF.

This chain links TRBV19 with TRBJ2-2; possible D gene TRBD1, 5 bases. Trimming left V 8 bases short and J 6 bases short, with 19 bases between. CDR1 LNHDA and CDR2 SQIVND come from the germline V gene (reference sequence). The CDR3 extends over 15 amino acids. The CDR3 DNA reads TGTGCCAGTTCTTGGGGTGTTTTAGGGGCCGGGGAGCTGTTTTTT. Translating gives CASSWGVLGAGELFF.

The rearrangement uses TRBV4-2 and TRBJ2-1; D is possibly TRBD1 or TRBD2 (5 bases each). The CDR3 length is 15 residues. Between the trimmed V and J ends, which lost 0 bases and 5 bases, there was a span of 11 bases. Germline CDR1 and CDR2: LGHNA and YNFKEQ. In DNA, the CDR3 is TGTGCCAGCAGCCAAGACGGGACGGGACACAATGAGCAGTTCTTC. Residues: CASSQDGTGHNEQFF.

V gene TRBV11-1 combines with J gene TRBJ2-5, with D unclear. There are 17 residues in the CDR3. Germline-derived CDR1 and CDR2 are SGHAT and FQDESV (reference sequence). Trimming took off 4 bases at V and 2 bases at J, with 20 bases between the two ends. The CDR3 reads CASSYGKYGDFQETQYF. CDR3 bases: TGTGCCAGCAGCTACGGTAAATACGGAGACTTTCAAGAGACCCAGTACTTC.

The chain recombines TRBV23-1 with TRBJ2-7, with a possible D match to TRBD1 (6 bases). TRBV23-1 is annotated as an ORF whose role is uncertain. The CDR3 covers 14 residues. Trimming stripped 2 bases from V and 3 bases from J, with 11 bases between. The CDR3 sequence is CASSQSLRGYEQYV. The CDR3 DNA sequence: TGCGCCAGCAGTCAAAGCCTCAGGGGCTACGAGCAGTACGTC.

The chain recombines TRBV21-1 with TRBJ2-1; the table's D call, TRBD2, has no DNA check behind it. TRBV21-1 is noted as a pseudogene. The CDR3 runs 19 residues. CDR3 nucleotides: TGTGCCAGCAGGCCAATCATTTCTCGCGGTTTAAACTCCTACAATGAGCAGTTCTTC. Protein product: CASRPIISRGLNSYNEQFF.

The chain uses TRBV27 and TRBJ2-1, with 11 bases that match TRBD2. After removal of 4 bases from V and 0 bases from J, the junction contained 5 bases not matched to a gene. The CDR3 spans 17 residues. Looked up from germline, CDR1 is MNHEY and CDR2 is SMNVEV (reference sequence). This CDR3 reads CASSSLAGGPSYNEQFF. The CDR3 DNA reads as TGTGCCAGCAGTTCCTTAGCGGGAGGGCCCTCCTACAATGAGCAGTTCTTC.

This clone showed up just a few times. The chain links TRBV6-5 to TRBJ2-2, with D unclear. The CDR3 is 16 amino acids. Trimming left V 0 bases short and J 4 bases short, with 12 bases between. The germline CDR1 and CDR2 sequences are MNHEY and SVGAGI. Here the CDR3 DNA reads TGTGCCAGCAGTTACTCGAGTCTTCGTATCACCGGGGAGCTGTTTTTT. It encodes CASSYSSLRITGELFF.

This chain joins TRBV7-8 and TRBJ1-1; D unresolved. Trimming left V 2 bases short and J 4 bases short, with 8 bases between. This CDR3 region has 13 residues. The germline V gene encodes CDR1 SGHVS and CDR2 FQNEAQ. CDR3 sequence (DNA): TGTGCCAGCAGCTTAAGGAGGGCCACTGAAGCTTTCTTT. As protein: CASSLRRATEAFF.

The gene calls are TRBV28 and TRBJ1-5, with 11 positions matching TRBD1. V lost 4 bases to trimming and J lost 4 bases; unmatched junction nucleotides: 9. The length of the CDR3 is 17 residues. The germline V gene has CDR1 MDHEN and CDR2 SYDVKM. CDR3 sequence (DNA): TGTGCCAGCAGTTCGCGCGGGACAGGGGGAGGGAATCAGCCCCAGCATTTT. Amino acid sequence: CASSSRGTGGGNQPQHF. Variable domain in full (rest from reference TRBV28 and TRBJ1-5): DVKVTQSSRYLVKRTGEKVFLECVQDMDHENMFWYRQDPGLGLRLIYFSYDVKMKEKGDIPEGYSVSREKKERFSLILESASTNQTSMYLCASSSRGTGGGNQPQHFGDGTRLSIL.

The chain joins TRBV5-4 to TRBJ1-1; tentative D call: TRBD1 (6 bases). The ends were cut back, 6 bases at V and 3 bases at J, with 12 bases in the middle. Per the germline V gene, CDR1 is SGHNT and CDR2 is YYREEE (reference sequence). CDR3 length: 13 residues. The CDR3 here is CASNPRGYTEAFF. CDR3 nucleotide sequence: TGTGCCAGCAACCCCAGGGGATACACTGAAGCTTTCTTT.

This sequence joins TRBV11-2 and TRBJ2-1; 10 bases map to TRBD2. The ends lost 5 bases at V and 8 bases at J; junction bases unmatched: 9. Germline V CDR1 and CDR2: SGHAT, FQNNGV. The length of the CDR3 is 15 residues. This chain's CDR3 is CASSPQRGGLDEQFF. In DNA form, the CDR3 reads TGTGCCAGCAGCCCGCAGCGGGGGGGCCTCGATGAGCAGTTCTTC.

The chain combines TRBV6-1 with TRBJ1-1; D is unresolved. The CDR3 extends over 13 amino acids. CDR1 and CDR2 (germline): MNHNS, SASEGT. V lost 6 bases and J lost 9, with 17 bases in between. The CDR3 DNA follows: TGTGCCAGCAGCCTGGAGGGAGGCTTGCAAGCTTTCTTT. It codes for CASSLEGGLQAFF.

The V call is TRBV5-1, the J call TRBJ1-2; 9 bases match TRBD1. The CDR3 runs 16 residues. CDR1 is SGHRS, CDR2 YFSETQ, per germline. The ends lost 2 bases at V and 7 bases at J; junction bases unmatched: 12. The CDR3 DNA follows: TGCGCCAGCAGCTTAATGATTCAAGGACAGGGGAGTGGCTACACCTTC. Translated: CASSLMIQGQGSGYTF.

This clone was seen repeatedly, ten times or more. The V and J genes are TRBV7-2 and TRBJ1-4, with 7 bases aligning to TRBD1. Trimming at V came to 1 base and at J to 7 bases, leaving 9 bases not matched to a gene. The CDR3 has 16 residues. The germline V gene has CDR1 SGHTA and CDR2 FQGNSA. CDR3 nucleotides: TGTGCCAGCAGCTTAGTAGGGGGCCCAAGGGGTGAAAAACTGTTTTTT. This codes for CASSLVGGPRGEKLFF.

The rearrangement links TRBV7-9 to TRBJ2-1, with unresolved D. Trimming shortened V by 1 base and J by 6 bases, and 1 base separated the two germline ends. The CDR3 sequence is 11 residues long. The germline V gene encodes CDR1 SEHNR and CDR2 FQNEAQ (reference sequence). CDR3 in DNA: TGTGCCAGCAGCTTAGGCAATGAGCAGTTCTTC. It translates to CASSLGNEQFF.

In its sample, this clone was seen many times. The V call is TRBV7-2, the J call TRBJ2-3, with 9 positions matching TRBD2. CDR3 size: 15 residues. V lost 1 base, J lost 5 bases, and 4 bases stayed unmatched. The germline V gene encodes CDR1 SGHTA and CDR2 FQGNSA. DNA of the CDR3: TGTGCCAGCAGCTTAGTTTCGACTAGCGGAGATACGCAGTATTTT. Translating gives CASSLVSTSGDTQYF.